The 23 T cell receptor beta chains in this list originate from one sample, sequenced in a study of OX40 agonist ivuxolimab in advanced cancers. Some clones are missing from TCRdb's copy, which holds only in-frame ones; the method was immunoSEQ multiplex PCR. Here the sample spans under 65,000 clones, approximately 89% being singletons. Source: CD4+ or CD8+ T cells sorted from blood, taken in a trial of the OX40 agonist ivuxolimab. These receptors all stem from an adult with an advanced solid tumor such as melanoma, head and neck, liver or kidney cancer.

The DNA of the CDR3 is TGTGCCAGCTCACGGAATAGGAGGAGTGCAACTAATGAAAAACTGTTTTTT. It encodes CASSRNRRSATNEKLFF. The genes are TRBV18 and TRBJ1-4; no clear D gene. Germline V gene sequence: CDR1 KGHSH, CDR2 LQKENI. Trimming shortened V by 4 bases and J by 0 bases, and 15 bases separated the two germline ends. The CDR3 contains 17 residues.

The gene calls are TRBV7-2 and TRBJ1-5, with D possibly being TRBD1 (6 bases). CDR1 is SGHTA and CDR2 is FQGNSA in the germline V gene. The V end was cut by 5 bases, the J end by 0 bases, with 14 bases between. This CDR3 is built from 16 residues. The DNA of the CDR3 is TGTGCCAGCAGCCTCGGTGGGGGCTATAGCAATCAGCCCCAGCATTTT. Protein product: CASSLGGGYSNQPQHF.

In this sample, this clone turned up once. V gene TRBV11-3 combines with J gene TRBJ2-1, with 9 bases identical to TRBD1. This CDR3 has 15 residues. V dropped 2 bases and J dropped 6; count of bases not matched to a gene: 5. Germline V lookup: CDR1 SGHNT, CDR2 YENEEA. The CDR3 coding sequence is TGTGCCAGCAGCTTAACTCAGACAGGGGGCAATGAGCAGTTCTTC. Its translation is CASSLTQTGGNEQFF. The variable domain in full, completed from reference TRBV11-3 and TRBJ2-1, reads EAGVVQSPRYKIIEKKQPVAFWCNPISGHNTLYWYLQNLGQGPELLIRYENEEAVDDSQLPKDRFSAERLKGVDSTLKIQPAELGDSAVYLCASSLTQTGGNEQFFGPGTRLTVL.

The chain joins TRBV9 to TRBJ2-2; D unclear. The germline V gene has CDR1 SGDLS and CDR2 YYNGEE. The CDR3 contains 16 residues. Trimming removed 0 bases at V and 2 bases at J, with 11 bases between. Here the CDR3 DNA reads TGTGCCAGCAGCGTAGGAGCAGACATAAACACCGGGGAGCTGTTTTTT. Translation gives CASSVGADINTGELFF.

This clone was observed a handful of times. This chain connects TRBV5-1 to TRBJ1-5; D gene ambiguous. V was cut by 4 bases and J by 7 bases, with 12 bases left in between. The CDR3 sequence is 13 residues long. CDR1 is SGHRS, CDR2 YFSETQ, per germline. CDR3 in DNA: TGCGCCAGCAGCAAAATTCCGGGACAGCCCCAGCATTTT. The encoded protein is CASSKIPGQPQHF.

The genes are TRBV6-6 and TRBJ2-7; tentatively, D is TRBD1 (8 bases). CDR3 length: 15 amino acids. Trimming pared 0 bases from V and 4 bases from J, leaving 13 bases between. Germline loops: CDR1 MNHNY, CDR2 SVGAGI (reference sequence). The CDR3 DNA is TGTGCCAGCAGTTACTCGTACAGGGGGGGGTACGAGCAGTACTTC. Protein: CASSYSYRGGYEQYF.

CDR3 region: CASTDTRLAGEQYF. CDR3 nucleotides: TGTGCCAGCACCGACACTAGACTAGCGGGGGAGCAGTACTTC. The chain couples TRBV6-5 to TRBJ2-7, with 11 nucleotides matching TRBD2. The CDR3 runs 14 residues. The ends lost 7 bases at V and 7 bases at J; junction bases unmatched: 9. The germline gives CDR1 MNHEY, CDR2 SVGAGI.

This rearrangement joins TRBV19 to TRBJ2-2, with D possibly TRBD2 on 5 matching bases. V dropped 3 bases and J dropped 6 bases, with 8 bases sitting between them. The germline V gene encodes CDR1 LNHDA and CDR2 SQIVND (reference sequence). The CDR3 covers 13 residues. CDR3 bases: TGTGCCAGTAGTATCGGGAATGCCGGGGAGCTGTTTTTT. Its protein product is CASSIGNAGELFF.

The chain carries TRBV30 and TRBJ2-7, with D maybe TRBD1 (6 bases). V gave up 0 bases and J gave up 0 bases, with 9 bases separating them. The CDR3 runs 14 residues. CDR1 and CDR2 from the germline V gene are GTSNPN and SVGIG (reference sequence). CDR3 region: CAWSVAGDSYEQYF. CDR3 nucleotides: TGTGCCTGGAGTGTAGCAGGGGACTCCTACGAGCAGTACTTC.

This clone appeared a few times. The chain is built from TRBV18 and TRBJ2-1, with D perhaps TRBD1 (6 bases). The CDR3 length is 12 residues. The V end was cut by 6 bases, the J end by 12 bases, with 15 bases between. Germline V gene sequence: CDR1 KGHSH, CDR2 LQKENI. The CDR3 protein is CASSTIQGGQFF. CDR3 nucleotides: TGTGCCAGCTCCACAATACAGGGTGGGCAGTTCTTC.

V gene TRBV11-2 combines with J gene TRBJ1-2; the D is unclear. With 1 base removed from V and 5 bases from J, the gap between germline ends came to 14 bases. CDR1 and CDR2 from the germline V gene are SGHAT and FQNNGV. The CDR3 has 15 amino acids. CDR3 in amino acids: CASSLGSGSGYGYTF. In DNA, the CDR3 is TGTGCCAGCAGCTTAGGGTCGGGCAGCGGTTATGGCTACACCTTC. Supplemented by reference TRBV11-2 and TRBJ1-2, the full variable domain reads EAGVAQSPRYKIIEKRQSVAFWCNPISGHATLYWYQQILGQGPKLLIQFQNNGVVDDSQLPKDRFSAERLKGVDSTLKIQPAKLEDSAVYLCASSLGSGSGYGYTFGSGTRLTVV.

This CDR3 is CASSYSGLDSYEQYF. The CDR3 coding sequence is TGTGCCAGCAGTTACTCTGGACTAGACTCCTACGAGCAGTACTTC. The rearrangement uses TRBV6-5 and TRBJ2-7; 7 bases match TRBD2. The CDR3 is 15 amino acids. Looked up from germline, CDR1 is MNHEY and CDR2 is SVGAGI. With 0 bases clipped from V and 0 bases from J, the junction kept 2 bases outside the gene matches.

The chain carries TRBV30 and TRBJ2-5; 7 bases are a match to TRBD1. CDR1 is GTSNPN and CDR2 is SVGIG in the germline V gene (reference sequence). Trimming cost V 5 bases and J 1 base; bases outside gene matches: 4. The CDR3 sequence is 13 residues long. The CDR3 spells CAWEGQSQETQYF. DNA of the CDR3: TGTGCCTGGGAGGGACAGTCCCAAGAGACCCAGTACTTC.

The chain carries TRBV2 and TRBJ2-7; no reliable D call. Germline lookup yields CDR1 SNHLY and CDR2 FYNNEI. V lost 7 bases to trimming and J lost 6 bases, with 19 bases between them. The CDR3 sequence is 14 residues long. This chain's CDR3 is CASTRDSRVPEQYF. The CDR3 DNA is TGTGCCAGCACCCGAGATAGTAGGGTCCCCGAGCAGTACTTC.

The chain is built from TRBV5-1 and TRBJ1-2; 8 nucleotides agree with TRBD1. The germline CDR1 and CDR2 sequences are SGHRS and YFSETQ. This CDR3 spans 16 amino acids. The V gene end was trimmed by 3 bases and the J gene end by 6 bases; junction bases not matched to a gene: 13. The CDR3, as DNA: TGCGCCAGCAGCTCAGACGGACAGGGAAGCCGCGATGGCTACACCTTC. Translated: CASSSDGQGSRDGYTF.

The chain is built from TRBV19 and TRBJ2-2; D is possibly TRBD1 (6 bases). Trimming removed 10 bases from V and 5 bases from J, with 14 bases in between. Germline V gene lookup returns CDR1 LNHDA and CDR2 SQIVND (reference sequence). The CDR3 spans 13 residues. The CDR3: CATAIQGTGELFF. As DNA, the CDR3 is TGTGCCACCGCTATACAGGGAACCGGGGAGCTGTTTTTT. Full variable domain (rest looked up from reference TRBV19 and TRBJ2-2): DGGITQSPKYLFRKEGQNVTLSCEQNLNHDAMYWYRQDPGQGLRLIYYSQIVNDFQKGDIAEGYSVSREKKESFPLTVTSAQKNPTAFYLCATAIQGTGELFFGEGSRLTVL.

The chain recombines TRBV19 with TRBJ2-1; 11 bases agree with TRBD2. CDR3 length equals 15 residues. After removal of 4 bases from V and 6 bases from J, the junction contained 5 bases not matched to a gene. Germline V gene data show CDR1 as LNHDA and CDR2 as SQIVND (reference sequence). The CDR3 DNA reads as TGTGCCAGTAGTACCCTAGCGGGAGGAGGCAATGAGCAGTTCTTC. Its translation is CASSTLAGGGNEQFF.

The chain combines TRBV7-2 with TRBJ2-1, with a weak D call TRBD1 (5 bases). V was trimmed by 2 bases and J by 2 bases, leaving 13 bases between them. There are 16 residues in the CDR3. Germline CDR1 is SGHTA and CDR2 is FQGNSA. The DNA for the CDR3 is TGTGCCAGCAGCTTACAGGGTTTGGGTCCCTACAATGAGCAGTTCTTC. It specifies CASSLQGLGPYNEQFF.

V usage is TRBV10-1 and J usage is TRBJ1-3; no clear D gene. CDR3 length: 13 residues. V dropped 7 bases and J dropped 0 bases, with 7 bases sitting between them. Looked up from germline, CDR1 is WNHNN and CDR2 is SYGVQD (reference sequence). DNA for the CDR3: TGCGCCAGCAAGGATAGCTCTGGAAACACCATATATTTT. This codes for CASKDSSGNTIYF.

This CDR3 is CASRRVSSSYNEQFF. The CDR3 DNA reads TGTGCCAGCAGACGGGTCTCCAGCTCCTACAATGAGCAGTTCTTC. The V call is TRBV5-6, the J call TRBJ2-1, with D unresolved. The germline V gene encodes CDR1 SGHDT and CDR2 YYEEEE. V dropped 5 bases and J dropped 0 bases, with 12 bases sitting between them. The CDR3 sequence is 15 residues long.

The chain couples TRBV6-6 to TRBJ2-7, with TRBD2 matching 8 bases. The J segment lost 7 bases and the V segment lost 0 bases, leaving 8 bases of the junction unmatched. CDR1 and CDR2 (germline): MNHNY, SVGAGI (reference sequence). The CDR3 length is 15 residues. For the CDR3, the DNA is TGTGCCAGCAGTTACTCGTTTCTAGCGGGCGAGGAGCAGTACTTC. Translating gives CASSYSFLAGEEQYF.

The chain joins TRBV5-4 to TRBJ2-3, with 9 nucleotides matching TRBD2. The V gene's germline CDR1 is SGHNT and CDR2 YYREEE (reference sequence). The CDR3 consists of 16 residues. V was clipped by 0 bases and J by 5 bases; unmatched bases: 7. Written as DNA, the CDR3 is TGTGCCAGCAGCTTGGCGGCGGGAGGGCGTCTAGATACGCAGTATTTT. It encodes CASSLAAGGRLDTQYF.

The V call is TRBV11-3, the J call TRBJ2-5; TRBD2 agrees at 8 bases. Per germline, CDR1 SGHNT and CDR2 YENEEA. The CDR3 is 17 residues long. With 1 base clipped from V and 2 bases from J, the junction kept 9 bases outside the gene matches. CDR3 sequence (DNA): TGTGCCAGCAGCTTAGCCGGGGCCGCGGGGGGTCAAGAGACCCAGTACTTC. Translating it yields CASSLAGAAGGQETQYF. Filled out from reference TRBV11-3 and TRBJ2-5, the complete variable domain reads EAGVVQSPRYKIIEKKQPVAFWCNPISGHNTLYWYLQNLGQGPELLIRYENEEAVDDSQLPKDRFSAERLKGVDSTLKIQPAELGDSAVYLCASSLAGAAGGQETQYFGPGTRLLVL.